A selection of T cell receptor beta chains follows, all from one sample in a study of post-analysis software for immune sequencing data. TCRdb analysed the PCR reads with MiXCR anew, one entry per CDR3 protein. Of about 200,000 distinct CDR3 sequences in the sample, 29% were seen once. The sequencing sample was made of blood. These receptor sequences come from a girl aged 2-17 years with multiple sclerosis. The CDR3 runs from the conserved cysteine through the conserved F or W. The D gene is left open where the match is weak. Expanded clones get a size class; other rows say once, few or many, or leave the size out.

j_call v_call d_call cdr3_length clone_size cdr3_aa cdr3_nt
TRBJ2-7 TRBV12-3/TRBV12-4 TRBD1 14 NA CASSLSGGAGEQYF TGTGCCAGCAGTTTATCAGGGGGTGCCGGGGAGCAGTACTTC
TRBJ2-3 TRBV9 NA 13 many CASSVSVSDTQYF TGTGCCAGCAGCGTATCAGTTTCAGATACGCAGTATTTT
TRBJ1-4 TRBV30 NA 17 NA CAWSETALAGIGEKLFF TGTGCCTGGAGTGAGACAGCCCTGGCGGGGATCGGTGAAAAACTGTTTTTT
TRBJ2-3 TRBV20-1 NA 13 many CSARVSVTDTQYF TGCAGTGCTAGAGTTTCAGTAACAGATACGCAGTATTTT
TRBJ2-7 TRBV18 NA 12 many CASSPGPGEQYF TGCGCCAGCAGTCCAGGGCCTGGCGAGCAGTACTTC
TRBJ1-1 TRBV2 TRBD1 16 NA CASSTGTGGWNTEAFF TGTGCCAGCAGCACCGGGACAGGGGGGTGGAACACTGAAGCTTTCTTT
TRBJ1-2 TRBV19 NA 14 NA CASISEPTNYGYTF TGTGCCAGTATCTCCGAACCAACTAACTATGGCTACACCTTC
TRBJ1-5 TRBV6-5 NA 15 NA CASRLKDSHNQPQHF TGTGCCAGCAGGCTCAAGGACAGCCACAATCAGCCCCAGCATTTT
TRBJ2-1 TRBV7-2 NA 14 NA CASSPGGGIDEQFF TGTGCCAGCAGCCCGGGTGGGGGGATTGATGAGCAGTTCTTC
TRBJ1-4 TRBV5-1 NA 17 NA CASSFTKNVATNEKLFF TGCGCCAGCAGCTTTACCAAAAACGTTGCAACTAATGAAAAACTGTTTTTT
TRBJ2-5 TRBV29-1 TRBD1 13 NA CSAWTGGVGEQYF TGCAGCGCTTGGACAGGGGGCGTTGGGGAGCAGTACTTC
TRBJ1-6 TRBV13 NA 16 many CASSLIKGTDNSPLHF TGTGCCAGCAGCTTGATAAAGGGGACGGATAATTCACCCCTCCACTTT
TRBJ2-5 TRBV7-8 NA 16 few CTSSLVARVVQETQYF TGTACCAGCAGCTTAGTTGCCCGGGTAGTCCAAGAGACCCAGTACTTC
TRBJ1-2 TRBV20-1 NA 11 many CSAITKYGYTF TGCAGTGCCATCACGAAATATGGCTACACCTTC
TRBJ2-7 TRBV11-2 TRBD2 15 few CASSPNSGGFYEQYF TGTGCCAGCAGCCCGAATAGCGGGGGATTCTACGAGCAGTACTTC
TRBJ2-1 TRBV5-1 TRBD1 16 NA CASSGRGQGEYNEQFF TGCGCCAGCAGCGGAAGGGGACAGGGGGAATACAATGAGCAGTTCTTC
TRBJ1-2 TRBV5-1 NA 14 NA CASSLDTNFYGYTF TGCGCCAGCAGCTTGGACACAAACTTCTATGGCTACACCTTC
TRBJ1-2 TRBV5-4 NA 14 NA CASSNEQANYGYTF TGTGCCAGCAGCAATGAGCAGGCCAACTATGGCTACACCTTC
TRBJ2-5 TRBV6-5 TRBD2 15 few CASSYGGGRRETQYF TGTGCCAGCAGCTATGGCGGGGGAAGGAGGGAGACCCAGTACTTC
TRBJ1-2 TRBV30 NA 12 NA CAWNWGGGGYTF TGTGCCTGGAATTGGGGCGGAGGAGGCTACACCTTC
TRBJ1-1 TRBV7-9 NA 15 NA CASSCSGRSNTEAFF TGTGCCAGCAGCTGCTCCGGCAGGTCGAACACTGAAGCTTTCTTT
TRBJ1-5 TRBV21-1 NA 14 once CASSKAGGRGARHF TGTGCCAGCAGCAAAGCCGGAGGGAGGGGAGCCCGGCATTTT
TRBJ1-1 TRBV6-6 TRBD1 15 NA CASSATGWSNTEAFF TGTGCCAGCAGCGCGACAGGGTGGTCGAACACTGAAGCTTTCTTT
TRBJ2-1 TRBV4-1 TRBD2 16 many CASSHPGLAGYNEQFF TGCGCCAGCAGCCACCCAGGACTAGCGGGGTACAATGAGCAGTTCTTC
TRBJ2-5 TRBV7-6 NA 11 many CASSTGETQYF TGTGCCAGCAGCACCGGGGAGACCCAGTACTTC
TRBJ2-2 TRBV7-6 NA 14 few CASSSSTTSGELFF TGTGCCAGCAGCTCCTCAACGACTAGCGGGGAGCTGTTTTTT
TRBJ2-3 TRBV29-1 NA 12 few CSVLAGTDTQYF TGCAGCGTTCTTGCGGGGACAGATACGCAGTATTTT
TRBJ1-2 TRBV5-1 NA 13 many CASSLEGNYGYTF TGCGCCAGCAGCTTGGAGGGTAACTATGGCTACACCTTC
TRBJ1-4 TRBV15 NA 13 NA CATSLGGGFELFF TGTGCCACCTCCTTGGGTGGGGGCTTTGAACTGTTTTTT
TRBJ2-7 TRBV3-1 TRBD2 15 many CASKLSGGSLNEQYF TGTGCCAGCAAGCTCAGCGGGGGGTCCTTGAACGAGCAGTACTTC
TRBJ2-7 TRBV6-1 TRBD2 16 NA CASSEAGQLYFYEQYF TGTGCTAGCAGTGAAGCGGGGCAGCTTTACTTCTACGAGCAGTACTTC
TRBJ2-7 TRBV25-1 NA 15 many CASSEGSGESYEQYF TGTGCCAGCAGTGAAGGGTCGGGGGAAAGCTACGAGCAGTACTTC
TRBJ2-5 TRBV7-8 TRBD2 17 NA CASSLKLAGAQKETQYF TGTGCCAGCAGCTTAAAACTAGCGGGGGCCCAAAAAGAGACCCAGTACTTC
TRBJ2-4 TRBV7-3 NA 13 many CASSVGHQNIQYF TGTGCCAGCAGCGTGGGACACCAAAACATTCAGTACTTC
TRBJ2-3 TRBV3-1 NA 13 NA CASSQQGPDTRYF TGTGCCAGCAGCCAGCAGGGACCAGATACGCGGTATTTT
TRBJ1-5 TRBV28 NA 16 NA CASSPDSRGNNQPQHF TGTGCCAGCAGTCCGGACAGCCGGGGGAACAATCAGCCCCAGCATTTT
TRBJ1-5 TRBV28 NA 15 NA CASSLWAGRDQPQHF TGTGCCAGCAGTTTATGGGCAGGGCGGGATCAGCCCCAGCATTTT
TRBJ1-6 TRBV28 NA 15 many CATEGHPYPISPLHF TGTGCCACCGAGGGACATCCCTACCCAATTTCACCCCTCCACTTT
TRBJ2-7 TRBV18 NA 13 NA CASSPRSRDEQYF TGTGCCAGCTCACCAAGGTCCAGGGACGAGCAGTACTTC
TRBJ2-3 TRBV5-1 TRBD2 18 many CASSLATGGPFNTDTQYF TGCGCCAGCAGCTTGGCCACGGGGGGGCCTTTTAACACAGATACGCAGTATTTT
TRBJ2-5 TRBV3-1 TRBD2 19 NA CASSQVGRGGRLADNEQYF TGTGCCAGCAGCCAAGTCGGGCGGGGGGGGCGTCTTGCCGACAATGAGCAGTACTTC
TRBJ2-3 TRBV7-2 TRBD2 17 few CASSSRESGGASDTQYF TGTGCCAGCAGCTCTAGGGAGAGCGGGGGGGCCTCTGATACGCAGTATTTT
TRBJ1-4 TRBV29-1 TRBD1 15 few CSVEEGTGGDEKLFF TGCAGCGTTGAAGAAGGGACAGGGGGCGATGAAAAACTGTTTTTT
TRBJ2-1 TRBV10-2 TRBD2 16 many CASSELAGLLGNEQFF TGCGCCAGCAGTGAACTAGCGGGACTCTTGGGCAATGAGCAGTTCTTC
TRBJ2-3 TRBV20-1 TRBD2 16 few CSALAGVAGGPDTQYF TGCAGTGCCCTCGCCGGAGTAGCGGGAGGACCAGATACGCAGTATTTT
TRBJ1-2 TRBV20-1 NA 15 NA CSALDAGRGGYGYTF TGCAGTGCCCTCGACGCTGGACGAGGGGGCTATGGCTACACCTTC
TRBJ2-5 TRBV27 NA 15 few CASSLGSRVGETQYF TGTGCCAGCAGTTTAGGTTCGAGGGTAGGGGAGACCCAGTACTTC
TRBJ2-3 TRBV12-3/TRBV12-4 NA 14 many CASSPTVTTDTQYF TGTGCCAGCAGTCCCACAGTTACCACAGATACGCAGTATTTT
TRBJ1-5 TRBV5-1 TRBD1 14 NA CASSLEGAGQPQHF TGCGCCAGCAGCTTGGAGGGGGCAGGTCAGCCCCAGCATTTT
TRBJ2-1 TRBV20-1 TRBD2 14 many CSAGIAGAYNEQFF TGCAGTGCTGGAATAGCGGGGGCTTACAATGAGCAGTTCTTC